These 17 T cell receptor beta chains came from one sample sequenced in a study of OX40 agonist ivuxolimab in advanced cancers. Produced via immunoSEQ multiplex PCR; TCRdb's table is partial and in-frame only. The repertoire holds about 66,000 clones, roughly 87% seen once, with 2% to 2.5% in the top ten. Material: CD4+ or CD8+ T cells sorted from blood, obtained in a trial of the OX40 agonist ivuxolimab. The source of these receptors is an adult with an advanced solid tumor such as melanoma, head and neck, liver or kidney cancer.

The chain is built from TRBV18 and TRBJ2-1; D perhaps matches TRBD2 (5 bases). This CDR3 region has 16 residues. The germline gives CDR1 KGHSH, CDR2 LQKENI. Trimming removed 4 bases at V and 5 bases at J, with 18 bases between. The CDR3 DNA follows: TGTGCCAGCTCACTCGCCGGCGGGCAGATTAACAATGAGCAGTTCTTC. It specifies CASSLAGGQINNEQFF.

The chain is built from TRBV28 and TRBJ2-4, with D possibly TRBD1 on 6 matching bases. This CDR3 comprises 15 residues. Germline CDR1 reads MDHEN; CDR2 reads SYDVKM. The V end was cut by 3 bases, the J end by 6 bases, with 15 bases between. The DNA of the CDR3 is TGTGCCAGCAGTTTTATTAGGACAGCCTTAAACATTCAGTACTTC. As protein: CASSFIRTALNIQYF.

The chain is built from TRBV10-3 and TRBJ2-3, with 11 bases fitting TRBD2. Trimming took 0 bases from V and 10 from J; bases not matched to a gene: 9. The CDR3 has 16 amino acids. Germline V gene data show CDR1 as ENHRY and CDR2 as SYGVKD. The chain's CDR3 is CAISESIAGGPVAQYF. DNA for the CDR3: TGTGCCATCAGTGAGTCGATAGCGGGAGGGCCTGTAGCGCAGTATTTT.

The rearrangement uses TRBV7-2 and TRBJ1-6, with 9 bases aligning to TRBD1. Losses at the gene ends were 5 bases for V and 9 bases for J; bases not matched to a gene: 8. Germline V gene sequence: CDR1 SGHTA, CDR2 FQGNSA. The CDR3 has 15 residues. CDR3 region: CASSAGQGLTSPLHF. CDR3 nucleotides: TGTGCCAGCAGCGCCGGACAGGGGTTAACTTCACCCCTCCACTTT.

J is TRBJ1-6 and V is TRBV2; TRBD1 matches at 10 bases. The V gene's germline CDR1 is SNHLY and CDR2 FYNNEI. The length of the CDR3 is 17 residues. V gave up 3 bases and J gave up 9 bases; unmatched junction bases: 11. CDR3 nucleotides: TGTGCCAGCAGTGAGCTGGGGACAGGGGTGGGAGGTTCACCCCTCCACTTT. Encoded protein: CASSELGTGVGGSPLHF. Combining the CDR3 with reference TRBV2 and TRBJ1-6 gives the whole variable domain EPEVTQTPSHQVTQMGQEVILRCVPISNHLYFYWYRQILGQKVEFLVSFYNNEISEKSEIFDDQFSVERPDGSNFTLKIRSTKLEDSAMYFCASSELGTGVGGSPLHFGNGTRLTVT.

The V and J genes are TRBV18 and TRBJ2-1; D is tentatively TRBD1 or TRBD2 (5 bases each). V shed 5 bases and J shed 4 bases, with 15 bases lying between them. Germline CDR1 is KGHSH and CDR2 is LQKENI. The CDR3 consists of 15 residues. CDR3 sequence: CASSGDRQVYNEQFF. Here the CDR3 DNA reads TGTGCCAGCTCAGGGGACCGTCAGGTTTACAATGAGCAGTTCTTC.

This clone was found a few times. A read error may produce the germline difference seen at one junction end. The J gene is TRBJ2-7, the V gene TRBV2, with 9 bases aligning to TRBD1. The CDR3 sequence is 15 residues long. CDR1 is SNHLY and CDR2 is FYNNEI in the germline V gene. CDR3 DNA sequence: TGTGCCAGCACTGAAGGGGGACAGGGAGGGTACGAGCAGTACTTC. Its translation: CASTEGGQGGYEQYF.

The V gene is TRBV20-1, the J gene TRBJ2-7; D gene unclear. V was cut by 5 bases and J by 4 bases, with 6 bases left in between. Germline-derived CDR1 and CDR2 are DFQATT and SNEGSKA (reference sequence). The CDR3 totals 10 residues. CDR3 region: CSAGRYEQYF. The CDR3 DNA is TGCAGTGCTGGTCGGTACGAGCAGTACTTC.

The chain employs TRBV14 and TRBJ2-3; 12 bases agree with TRBD2. CDR3 size: 19 residues. V shed 0 bases and J 3 bases; nucleotides not matched to a gene: 10. In germline, CDR1 is SGHDN, CDR2 FVKESK. The CDR3 DNA follows: TGTGCCAGCAGCCAAGATTTGACTAGCGGGAGAGGAAGGACAGATACGCAGTATTTT. This codes for CASSQDLTSGRGRTDTQYF. The full variable domain, its missing parts supplied by reference TRBV14 and TRBJ2-3, is EAGVTQFPSHSVIEKGQTVTLRCDPISGHDNLYWYRRVMGKEIKFLLHFVKESKQDESGMPNNRFLAERTGGTYSTLKVQPAELEDSGVYFCASSQDLTSGRGRTDTQYFGPGTRLTVL.

This clone was seen a single time. V and J are TRBV7-2 and TRBJ1-5; D not certain. The V end lost 2 bases, the J end lost 0 bases, and 11 bases lay between the germline ends. The germline V gene has CDR1 SGHTA and CDR2 FQGNSA. The CDR3 has 16 amino acids. DNA for the CDR3: TGTGCCAGCAGCTTAAGGGCGGGGAGTAGCAATCAGCCCCAGCATTTT. Translation gives CASSLRAGSSNQPQHF.

The chain joins TRBV6-5 to TRBJ2-5; D may match TRBD1 or TRBD2 (5 bases each). Germline V gene lookup returns CDR1 MNHEY and CDR2 SVGAGI. The CDR3 totals 12 residues. Trimming shortened V by 8 bases and J by 5 bases, and 12 bases separated the two germline ends. The CDR3 sequence: CASERGVETQYF. CDR3 DNA sequence: TGTGCCAGCGAGAGGGGTGTGGAGACCCAGTACTTC.

This chain joins TRBV19 and TRBJ2-3; D gene uncertain. V lost 7 bases to trimming and J lost 1 base, with 9 bases between them. Germline V CDR1 and CDR2: LNHDA, SQIVND (reference sequence). The CDR3 has 13 amino acids. This CDR3 is CASKWVGTDTQYF. The CDR3 DNA reads as TGTGCCAGTAAATGGGTTGGCACAGATACGCAGTATTTT.

This clone appeared once. The chain carries TRBV9 and TRBJ1-2; D is perhaps TRBD1 (6 bases). CDR3 length: 16 residues. Deletions cut 4 bases from V and 2 bases from J, with 18 bases between. CDR1 is SGDLS, CDR2 YYNGEE, per germline. CDR3 loop: CASSFGPPGANYGYTF. CDR3 nucleotides: TGTGCCAGCAGCTTCGGACCCCCAGGGGCCAACTATGGCTACACCTTC.

The chain is built from TRBV6-5 and TRBJ1-1; D is unclear. The CDR3 has 13 residues. Germline CDR1 reads MNHEY; CDR2 reads SVGAGI. Trimming cost V 8 bases and J 2 bases, with 12 bases left between them. In DNA, the CDR3 is TGTGCCAGCCTGGAGGGCGGAAACACTGAAGCTTTCTTT. It yields the protein CASLEGGNTEAFF.

The chain has TRBV5-6 and TRBJ2-5, with 9 bases aligning to TRBD1. The CDR3 has 14 amino acids. The trim removed 4 bases at V and 10 bases at J, leaving 11 bases unmatched. From germline, CDR1 is SGHDT and CDR2 YYEEEE. As DNA, the CDR3 is TGTGCCAGCAGCCGGACAGGGGAATTGCCTCTCCAGTACTTC. Protein sequence: CASSRTGELPLQYF.

The rearrangement uses TRBV7-2 and TRBJ1-3; TRBD1 might be the D (5 bases). Germline V CDR1 and CDR2: SGHTA, FQGNSA. This CDR3 has 18 amino acids. Trimming took 1 base from V and 0 from J, leaving 16 bases between them. CDR3 region: CASSLEIPGRFSGNTIYF. The CDR3 DNA reads TGTGCCAGCAGCTTAGAGATCCCGGGACGGTTCTCTGGAAACACCATATATTTT. The whole variable domain, remainder taken from reference TRBV7-2 and TRBJ1-3, is GAGVSQSPSNKVTEKGKDVELRCDPISGHTALYWYRQSLGQGLEFLIYFQGNSAPDKSGLPSDRFSAERTGGSVSTLTIQRTQQEDSAVYLCASSLEIPGRFSGNTIYFGEGSWLTVV.

This sequence joins TRBV6-1 and TRBJ1-3, with D possibly matching TRBD1 (6 bases). Deletions cut 10 bases from V and 1 base from J, with 17 bases between. Germline CDR1 is MNHNS and CDR2 is SASEGT. The length of the CDR3 is 15 residues. CDR3: CATITPGASGNTIYF. The CDR3 DNA reads as TGTGCCACGATAACCCCAGGGGCTTCTGGAAACACCATATATTTT.